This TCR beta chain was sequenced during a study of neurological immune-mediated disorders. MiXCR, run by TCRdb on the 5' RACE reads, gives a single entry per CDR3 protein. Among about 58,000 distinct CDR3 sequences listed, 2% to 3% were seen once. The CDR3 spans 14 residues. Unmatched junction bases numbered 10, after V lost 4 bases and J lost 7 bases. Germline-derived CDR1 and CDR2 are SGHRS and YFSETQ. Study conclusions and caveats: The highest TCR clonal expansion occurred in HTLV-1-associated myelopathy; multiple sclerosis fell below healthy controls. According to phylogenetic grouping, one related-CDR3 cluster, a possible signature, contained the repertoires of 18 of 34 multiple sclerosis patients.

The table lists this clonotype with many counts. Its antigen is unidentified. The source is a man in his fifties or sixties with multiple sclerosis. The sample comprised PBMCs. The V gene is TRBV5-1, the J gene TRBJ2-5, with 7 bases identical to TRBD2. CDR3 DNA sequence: TGCGCCAGCAGCCCAGCTAGCGGACCGGGGACCCAGTACTTC. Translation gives CASSPASGPGTQYF.